The 24 T cell receptor beta chains below come from one sample, sequenced in a study of shared clonotypes between healthy human individuals (dated by TCRdb to the early 2020s). Receptor libraries were prepared by the immunoSEQ multiplex PCR assay. Entries here come from immuneACCESS through TCRdb and include only in-frame sequences with V and J called. Some clones fail to appear in such tables; in the studies checked, an unresolved V gene covers under half of the shortfall, and the cause of the remainder is unknown. The sample includes some 2,500,000 clones, with 93% observed a single time. Together, the top ten hold around 0.4% of the sample. The specimen sequenced was naive CD4+ T cells from PBMCs. Taken with the paper, the label for cell subset or site translates to: CD45RA+ positively selected. The receptors shown here come from a man younger than 30 in good health. Some clones in this sample may be carry-over from other donors' samples.

This clone was counted once. The rearrangement links TRBV19 to TRBJ2-4, with 9 bases identical to TRBD1. CDR1 LNHDA and CDR2 SQIVND come from the germline V gene (reference sequence). V was clipped by 7 bases and J by 2 bases; unmatched bases: 12. The length of the CDR3 is 17 residues. In DNA, the CDR3 is TGTGCCAGTACCGCCGGGACAGGGACCAAAACCAAAAACATTCAGTACTTC. Translation: CASTAGTGTKTKNIQYF. Full variable domain (remainder filled in from reference TRBV19 and TRBJ2-4): DGGITQSPKYLFRKEGQNVTLSCEQNLNHDAMYWYRQDPGQGLRLIYYSQIVNDFQKGDIAEGYSVSREKKESFPLTVTSAQKNPTAFYLCASTAGTGTKTKNIQYFGAGTRLSVL.

This chain uses TRBV7-9 with TRBJ2-3; a possible D gene is TRBD2 (5 bases). The V gene's germline CDR1 is SEHNR and CDR2 FQNEAQ (reference sequence). V dropped 5 bases and J dropped 4 bases, with 16 bases sitting between them. The CDR3 has 15 amino acids. CDR3 sequence: CASSITGIHADTQYF. The CDR3 DNA reads as TGTGCCAGCAGCATAACCGGGATCCACGCAGATACGCAGTATTTT.

The sample holds one count of this clone. This chain joins TRBV6-6 and TRBJ2-5, with D perhaps matching TRBD1 or TRBD2 (6 bases each). This CDR3 spans 14 amino acids. V was pared by 0 bases and J by 4 bases, with 9 bases between. CDR1 is MNHNY and CDR2 is SVGAGI in the germline V gene (reference sequence). CDR3 residues: CASSYSSGAETQYF. CDR3 nucleotides: TGTGCCAGCAGTTACTCGTCGGGGGCAGAGACCCAGTACTTC.

As DNA, the CDR3 is TGTGCCAGCTCACGTGGAACAGGGGATACCTATGGCTACACCTTC. This encodes CASSRGTGDTYGYTF. The chain employs TRBV18 and TRBJ1-2, with 7 bases identical to TRBD1. The CDR3 spans 15 residues. J gave up 4 bases and V 4 bases, and 9 bases lay outside the gene matches. Germline values: CDR1 KGHSH, CDR2 LQKENI.

This clone was seen once. Different DNA sequences within this sample yield the same CDR3. The rearrangement uses TRBV28 and TRBJ1-5, with D possibly TRBD1 on 5 matching bases. Germline CDR1 MDHEN, CDR2 SYDVKM. Trimming took off 2 bases at V and 6 bases at J, with 8 bases between the two ends. The CDR3 covers 13 residues. The chain's CDR3 is CASSLRGGQPQHF. CDR3 DNA: TGTGCCAGCAGTTTAAGGGGAGGTCAGCCCCAGCATTTT.

The rearrangement uses TRBV15 and TRBJ2-6; perhaps TRBD1 as D (5 bases). This CDR3 has 15 residues. Germline lookup yields CDR1 LNHNV and CDR2 YYDKDF (reference sequence). The ends were cut back, 3 bases at V and 4 bases at J, with 10 bases in the middle. The CDR3 here is CATSRPGPGANVLTF. As DNA, the CDR3 is TGTGCCACCAGCAGGCCAGGGCCAGGGGCCAACGTCCTGACTTTC.

A few counts support this clone. V gene TRBV19 combines with J gene TRBJ1-1; tentative D call: TRBD1 (6 bases). This CDR3 comprises 13 residues. CDR1 LNHDA and CDR2 SQIVND come from the germline V gene (reference sequence). The V end was cut by 9 bases, the J end by 6 bases, with 17 bases between. This CDR3 reads CASKQGGMSEAFF. DNA of the CDR3: TGTGCCAGCAAACAGGGAGGGATGTCTGAAGCTTTCTTT. Full variable domain (outside the CDR3, taken from reference TRBV19 and TRBJ1-1): DGGITQSPKYLFRKEGQNVTLSCEQNLNHDAMYWYRQDPGQGLRLIYYSQIVNDFQKGDIAEGYSVSREKKESFPLTVTSAQKNPTAFYLCASKQGGMSEAFFGQGTRLTVV.

As to this clone: The final CDR3 position lacks the conserved phenylalanine or tryptophan, pointing to a likely read error. This chain uses TRBV19 with TRBJ2-7, with a possible D match to TRBD1 (5 bases). V was clipped by 1 base and J by 3 bases, with 10 bases between them. Germline V CDR1 and CDR2: LNHDA, SQIVND (reference sequence). This CDR3 is 14 amino acids long. As DNA, the CDR3 is TGTGCCAGTAGTATAGTGGGGCCCAGCTACGAGCAGTACCTC. Amino acid sequence: CASSIVGPSYEQYL.

The rearrangement joins TRBV7-7 to TRBJ2-2, with 7 bases aligning to TRBD2. Germline loops: CDR1 SSHAT, CDR2 FNYEAQ (reference sequence). The CDR3 is 16 amino acids. The J segment lost 6 bases and the V segment lost 2 bases, leaving 9 bases of the junction unmatched. CDR3 in amino acids: CASSLLSGIGAGELFF. The CDR3 DNA follows: TGTGCCAGCAGCTTACTGAGCGGGATTGGTGCCGGGGAGCTGTTTTTT.

V gene TRBV19 combines with J gene TRBJ2-7; 8 bases align to TRBD2. This CDR3 comprises 14 residues. Germline V gene sequence: CDR1 LNHDA, CDR2 SQIVND (reference sequence). After removal of 7 bases from V and 6 bases from J, the junction contained 11 bases not matched to a gene. CDR3 sequence reads: CASISPGTRGEQYF. The CDR3 bases are TGTGCCAGTATTTCTCCCGGGACTAGAGGCGAGCAGTACTTC.

As for this clone: This sample includes further DNA sequences coding for the same CDR3. The chain links TRBV7-2 to TRBJ2-4; D call uncertain. The CDR3 is 16 residues long. Trimming stripped 2 bases from V and 4 bases from J, with 15 bases between. CDR1 SGHTA and CDR2 FQGNSA come from the germline V gene. The CDR3 DNA is TGTGCCAGCAGCTTATTCTGGACGCCGGCGAAAAACATTCAGTACTTC. Its protein is CASSLFWTPAKNIQYF.

The V gene is TRBV4-1, the J gene TRBJ2-5; D perhaps matches TRBD1 (5 bases). Gene TRBJ2-7 matches the end of the DNA better, so the J call may be wrong. The V gene's germline CDR1 is MGHRA and CDR2 YSYEKL. The CDR3 consists of 15 residues. CDR3 amino acids: CASRLVGRSSYEQYF. As DNA, the CDR3 is TGCGCCAGCAGACTCGTGGGGCGGAGCTCCTACGAGCAGTACTTC.

This clone was recorded only once. This chain connects TRBV4-1 to TRBJ1-4; perhaps TRBD1 as D (5 bases). This CDR3 contains 13 residues. Germline CDR1 MGHRA, CDR2 YSYEKL. V was cut by 3 bases and J by 9 bases, with 11 bases left in between. CDR3 in DNA: TGCGCCAGCAGCCAGCCGCAGGGAAAAAAACTGTTTTTT. It encodes CASSQPQGKKLFF.

The chain employs TRBV5-1 and TRBJ1-4; possible D gene TRBD1, 5 bases. The CDR3 is 16 amino acids. Germline V gene data show CDR1 as SGHRS and CDR2 as YFSETQ. The V gene lost 5 bases and the J gene lost 8 bases, with 22 bases spanning the gap. CDR3 amino acids: CASRPSSGSGGEKLFF. The CDR3 region has the DNA TGCGCCAGCAGACCCTCCTCAGGGTCAGGAGGAGAAAAACTGTTTTTT.

This clone was seen just once. The chain links TRBV6-5 to TRBJ2-1, with D perhaps TRBD2 (6 bases). Germline V gene data show CDR1 as MNHEY and CDR2 as SVGAGI. The CDR3 is 15 amino acids. Trimming shortened V by 4 bases and J by 8 bases, and 18 bases separated the two germline ends. The chain's CDR3 is CASSSTRENTDEQFF. The CDR3 DNA follows: TGTGCCAGCAGTTCCACTCGGGAGAATACGGATGAGCAGTTCTTC.

The chain joins TRBV18 to TRBJ1-2; D is ambiguous. V dropped 3 bases and J dropped 4 bases, with 15 bases sitting between them. Germline lookup yields CDR1 KGHSH and CDR2 LQKENI. The CDR3 extends over 15 amino acids. The CDR3: CASSPIHTNPYGYTF. As DNA, the CDR3 is TGTGCCAGCTCACCTATTCACACAAACCCCTATGGCTACACCTTC.

This clone was seen just once. The rearrangement links TRBV19 to TRBJ1-1; D perhaps matches TRBD1 (5 bases). This CDR3 spans 13 amino acids. V lost 2 bases, J lost 5 bases, and 9 bases lay in between. The germline gives CDR1 LNHDA, CDR2 SQIVND (reference sequence). In DNA, the CDR3 is TGTGCCAGTAGTATACAGGGTGTGACTGAAGCTTTCTTT. As protein: CASSIQGVTEAFF.

This clone has a single count. J is TRBJ2-1 and V is TRBV5-1, with TRBD2 as a possible D gene (6 bases). There are 16 residues in the CDR3. In germline, CDR1 is SGHRS, CDR2 YFSETQ. V lost 3 bases and J 3 bases, leaving 16 bases between the germline ends. The CDR3 DNA follows: TGCGCCAGCAGCTCCAGACCCGGGAGTGGCTACAATGAGCAGTTCTTC. This codes for CASSSRPGSGYNEQFF.

The gene calls are TRBV28 and TRBJ2-1; no definite D call. Trimming took off 5 bases at V and 3 bases at J, with 5 bases between the two ends. The CDR3 is made up of 12 amino acids. Germline loops: CDR1 MDHEN, CDR2 SYDVKM. The CDR3 region is CASSPYYNEQFF. CDR3 DNA sequence: TGTGCCAGCAGTCCCTACTACAATGAGCAGTTCTTC. The variable domain in full, with the rest retrieved from reference TRBV28 and TRBJ2-1, is DVKVTQSSRYLVKRTGEKVFLECVQDMDHENMFWYRQDPGLGLRLIYFSYDVKMKEKGDIPEGYSVSREKKERFSLILESASTNQTSMYLCASSPYYNEQFFGPGTRLTVL.

The chain recombines TRBV4-2 with TRBJ2-3, with 9 positions matching TRBD2. V dropped 4 bases and J dropped 1; count of bases not matched to a gene: 3. This CDR3 has 15 amino acids. Germline CDR1 reads LGHNA; CDR2 reads YNFKEQ. CDR3 coding DNA: TGTGCCAGCAGCCCCTGGACTAGCGGCACAGATACGCAGTATTTT. Its protein product is CASSPWTSGTDTQYF.

V gene TRBV7-3 combines with J gene TRBJ2-3, with D perhaps matching TRBD1 (6 bases). V lost 5 bases to trimming and J lost 0 bases, with 15 bases between them. Germline V CDR1 and CDR2: SGHTA, FQGTGA. The CDR3 covers 16 residues. Written as DNA, the CDR3 is TGTGCCAGCAGCCCTACGAGGACAGTTAGCACAGATACGCAGTATTTT. The encoded protein is CASSPTRTVSTDTQYF.

V usage is TRBV25-1 and J usage is TRBJ1-1; D is unclear. Trimming took 0 bases from V and 4 from J, leaving 15 bases between them. The length of the CDR3 is 16 residues. The V gene's germline CDR1 is MGHDK and CDR2 SYGVNS. The CDR3 DNA sequence: TGTGCCAGCAGTGAATATACCGGAGTTTGGGGCACTGAAGCTTTCTTT. Translation: CASSEYTGVWGTEAFF. The whole variable domain, remainder taken from reference TRBV25-1 and TRBJ1-1, is EADIYQTPRYLVIGTGKKITLECSQTMGHDKMYWYQQDPGMELHLIHYSYGVNSTEKGDLSSESTVSRIRTEHFPLTLESARPSHTSQYLCASSEYTGVWGTEAFFGQGTRLTVV.

This chain uses TRBV18 with TRBJ2-5; TRBD1 matches at 8 bases. Per germline, CDR1 KGHSH and CDR2 LQKENI. Losses at the gene ends were 1 base for V and 5 bases for J; bases not matched to a gene: 9. This CDR3 comprises 16 residues. CDR3 region: CASSPLSRGRGETQYF. CDR3 nucleotides: TGTGCCAGCTCACCACTCAGCAGGGGGCGAGGGGAGACCCAGTACTTC.

The gene calls are TRBV6-6 and TRBJ1-4; unclear D gene. V lost 4 bases to trimming and J lost 4 bases, with 16 bases between them. The CDR3 runs to 16 residues. The germline V gene encodes CDR1 MNHNY and CDR2 SVGAGI (reference sequence). The CDR3: CASSSRHDAFNEKLFF. In DNA, the CDR3 is TGTGCCAGCAGTTCCCGCCATGATGCTTTTAATGAAAAACTGTTTTTT.